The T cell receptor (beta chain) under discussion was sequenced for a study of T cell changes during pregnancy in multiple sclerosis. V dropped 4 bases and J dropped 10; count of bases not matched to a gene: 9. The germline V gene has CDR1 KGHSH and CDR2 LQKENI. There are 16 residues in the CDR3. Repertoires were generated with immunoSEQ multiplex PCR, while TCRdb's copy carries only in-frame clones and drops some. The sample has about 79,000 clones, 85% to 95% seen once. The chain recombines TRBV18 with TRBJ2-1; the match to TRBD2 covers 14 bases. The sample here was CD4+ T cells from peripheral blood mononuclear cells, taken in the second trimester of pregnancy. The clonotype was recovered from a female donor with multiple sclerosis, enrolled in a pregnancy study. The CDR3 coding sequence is TGTGCCAGCTCACTGAGGACTAGCGGGGGGCTAGGGGAGCAGTTCTTC. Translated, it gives CASSLRTSGGLGEQFF.